This record concerns one T cell receptor beta chain sequence. The authors reverse transcribed roughly 0.5 to 1 ug RNA with random hexamers. One entry per CDR3 protein, called by TCRdb with MiXCR from the immunoSEQ multiplex PCR reads. The data hold under 550,000 distinct CDR3 sequences, with approximately 85% observed a single time. Sequencing targeted TCR beta in blood CD8+ and CD4+ T cells. The sample is drawn from a study of CD8 T cells in Susac syndrome. The trim removed 2 bases at V and 7 bases at J, leaving 9 bases unmatched. This CDR3 has 15 amino acids. Germline values: CDR1 SGHNT, CDR2 YYREEE (reference sequence).

V gene TRBV5-4 combines with J gene TRBJ2-3, with 8 bases matching TRBD1. This clonotype originated in a human donor with multiple sclerosis. The source material was CD8+ T cells from PBMCs. The CDR3 sequence is CASSLGQGVSNTQYF. The CDR3 bases are TGTGCCAGCAGCTTAGGACAGGGTGTTTCAAATACGCAGTATTTT. The full variable domain, rest sourced from reference TRBV5-4 and TRBJ2-3, is ETGVTQSPTHLIKTRGQQVTLRCSSQSGHNTVSWYQQALGQGPQFIFQYYREEENGRGNFPPRFSGLQFPNYSSELNVNALELDDSALYLCASSLGQGVSNTQYFGPGTRLTVL.